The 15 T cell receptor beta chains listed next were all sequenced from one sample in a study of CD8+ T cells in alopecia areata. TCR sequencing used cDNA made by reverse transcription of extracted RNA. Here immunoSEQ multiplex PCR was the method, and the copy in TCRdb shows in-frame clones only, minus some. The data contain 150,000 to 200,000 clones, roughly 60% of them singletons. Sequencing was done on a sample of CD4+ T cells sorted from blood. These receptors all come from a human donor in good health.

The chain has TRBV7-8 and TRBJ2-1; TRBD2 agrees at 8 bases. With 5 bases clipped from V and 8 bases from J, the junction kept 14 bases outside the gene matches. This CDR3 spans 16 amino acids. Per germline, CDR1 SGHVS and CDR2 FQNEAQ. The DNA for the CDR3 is TGTGCCAGCAGCCCGAGGGTGTCGGGAGGGCCGGATGAGCAGTTCTTC. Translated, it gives CASSPRVSGGPDEQFF.

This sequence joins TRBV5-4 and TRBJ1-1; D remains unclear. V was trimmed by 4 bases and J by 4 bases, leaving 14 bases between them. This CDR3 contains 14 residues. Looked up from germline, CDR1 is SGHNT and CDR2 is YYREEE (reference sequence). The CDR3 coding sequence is TGTGCCAGCAGCGACAAGGATAGGTCCACTGAAGCTTTCTTT. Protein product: CASSDKDRSTEAFF.

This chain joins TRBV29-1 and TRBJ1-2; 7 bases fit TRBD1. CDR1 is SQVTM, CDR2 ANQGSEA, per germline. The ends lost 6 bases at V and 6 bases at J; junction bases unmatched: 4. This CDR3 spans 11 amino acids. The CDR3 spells CSVQQGNGYTF. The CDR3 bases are TGCAGCGTACAACAGGGGAATGGCTACACCTTC.

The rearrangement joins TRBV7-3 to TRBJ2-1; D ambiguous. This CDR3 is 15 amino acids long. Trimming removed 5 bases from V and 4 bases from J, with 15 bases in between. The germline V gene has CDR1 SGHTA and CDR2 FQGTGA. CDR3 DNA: TGTGCCAGCAGCCTATTCAAGGGAACGTACAATGAGCAGTTCTTC. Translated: CASSLFKGTYNEQFF. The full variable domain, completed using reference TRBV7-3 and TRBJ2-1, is GAGVSQTPSNKVTEKGKYVELRCDPISGHTALYWYRQSLGQGPEFLIYFQGTGAADDSGLPNDRFFAVRPEGSVSTLKIQRTERGDSAVYLCASSLFKGTYNEQFFGPGTRLTVL.

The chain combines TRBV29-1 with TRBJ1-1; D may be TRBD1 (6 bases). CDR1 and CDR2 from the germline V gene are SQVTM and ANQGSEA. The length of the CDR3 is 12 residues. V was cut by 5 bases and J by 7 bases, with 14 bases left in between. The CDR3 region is CSVYRQQGEAFF. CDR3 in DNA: TGCAGCGTTTATAGACAACAGGGTGAAGCTTTCTTT. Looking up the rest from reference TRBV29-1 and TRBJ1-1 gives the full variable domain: SAVISQKPSRDICQRGTSLTIQCQVDSQVTMMFWYRQQPGQSLTLIATANQGSEATYESGFVIDKFPISRPNLTFSTLTVSNMSPEDSSIYLCSVYRQQGEAFFGQGTRLTVV.

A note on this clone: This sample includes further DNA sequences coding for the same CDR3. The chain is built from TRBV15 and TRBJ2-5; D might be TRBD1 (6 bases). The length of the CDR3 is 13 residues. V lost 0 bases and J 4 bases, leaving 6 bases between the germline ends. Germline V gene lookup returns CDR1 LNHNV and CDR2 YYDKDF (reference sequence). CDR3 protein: CATSRDRGETQYF. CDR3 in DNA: TGTGCCACCAGCAGAGACAGGGGAGAGACCCAGTACTTC.

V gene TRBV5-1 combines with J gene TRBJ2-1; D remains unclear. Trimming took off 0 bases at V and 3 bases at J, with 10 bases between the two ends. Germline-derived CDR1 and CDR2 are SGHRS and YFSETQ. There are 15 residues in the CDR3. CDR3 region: CASSLASSLYNEQFF. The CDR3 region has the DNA TGCGCCAGCAGCTTGGCCTCCAGCCTCTACAATGAGCAGTTCTTC.

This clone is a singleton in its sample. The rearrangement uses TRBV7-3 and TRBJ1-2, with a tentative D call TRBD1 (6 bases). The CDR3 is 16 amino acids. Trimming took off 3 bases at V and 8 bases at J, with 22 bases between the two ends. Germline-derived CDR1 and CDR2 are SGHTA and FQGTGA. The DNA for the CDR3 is TGTGCCAGCAGCTTTGCCGGGGGCGAGGGGACCGGAGGCTACACCTTC. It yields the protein CASSFAGGEGTGGYTF. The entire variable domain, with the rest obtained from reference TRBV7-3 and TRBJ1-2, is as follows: GAGVSQTPSNKVTEKGKYVELRCDPISGHTALYWYRQSLGQGPEFLIYFQGTGAADDSGLPNDRFFAVRPEGSVSTLKIQRTERGDSAVYLCASSFAGGEGTGGYTFGSGTRLTVV.

For the CDR3, the DNA is TGTGCCAGCAGCCACAGGGGAGGAAAACTGTTTTTT. Its protein product is CASSHRGGKLFF. This chain joins TRBV27 and TRBJ1-4; TRBD1 matches at 7 bases. Germline V CDR1 and CDR2: MNHEY, SMNVEV (reference sequence). V dropped 6 bases and J dropped 10; count of bases not matched to a gene: 5. The CDR3 is 12 amino acids. The variable domain in full, with the rest retrieved from reference TRBV27 and TRBJ1-4, is EAQVTQNPRYLITVTGKKLTVTCSQNMNHEYMSWYRQDPGLGLRQIYYSMNVEVTDKGDVPEGYKVSRKEKRNFPLILESPSPNQTSLYFCASSHRGGKLFFGSGTQLSVL.

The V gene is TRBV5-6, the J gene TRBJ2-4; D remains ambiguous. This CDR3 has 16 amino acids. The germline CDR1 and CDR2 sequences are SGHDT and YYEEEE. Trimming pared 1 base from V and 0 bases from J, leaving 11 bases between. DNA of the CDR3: TGTGCCAGCAGCTTGTGGGGTCTAATAGCCAAAAACATTCAGTACTTC. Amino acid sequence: CASSLWGLIAKNIQYF.

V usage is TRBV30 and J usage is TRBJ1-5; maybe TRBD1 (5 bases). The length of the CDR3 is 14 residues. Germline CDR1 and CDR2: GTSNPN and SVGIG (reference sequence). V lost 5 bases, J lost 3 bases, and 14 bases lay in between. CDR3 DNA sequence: TGTGCCTGGGGGTTCGGGGCAGACAATCAGCCCCAGCATTTT. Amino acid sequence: CAWGFGADNQPQHF. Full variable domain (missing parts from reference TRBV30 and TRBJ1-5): SQTIHQWPATLVQPVGSPLSLECTVEGTSNPNLYWYRQAAGRGLQLLFYSVGIGQISSEVPQNLSASRPQDRQFILSSKKLLLSDSGFYLCAWGFGADNQPQHFGDGTRLSIL.

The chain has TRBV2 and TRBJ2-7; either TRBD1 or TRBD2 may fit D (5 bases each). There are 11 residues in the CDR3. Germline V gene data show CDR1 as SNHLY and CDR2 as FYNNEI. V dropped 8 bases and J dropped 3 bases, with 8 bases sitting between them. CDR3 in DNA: TGTGCCAGCGGGACCTTCTACGAGCAGTACTTC. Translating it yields CASGTFYEQYF.

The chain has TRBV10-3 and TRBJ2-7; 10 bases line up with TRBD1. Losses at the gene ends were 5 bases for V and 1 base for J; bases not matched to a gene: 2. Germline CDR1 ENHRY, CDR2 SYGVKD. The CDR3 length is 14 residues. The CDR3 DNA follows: TGTGCCATCAGTCCGGGACAGGGGTCCTACGAGCAGTACTTC. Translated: CAISPGQGSYEQYF.

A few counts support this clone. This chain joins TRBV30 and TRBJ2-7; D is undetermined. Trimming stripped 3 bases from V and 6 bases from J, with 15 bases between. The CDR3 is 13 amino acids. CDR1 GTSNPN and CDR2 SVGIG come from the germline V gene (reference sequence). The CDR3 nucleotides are TGTGCCTGGAGCCCCAGTGTAGATTTCGAGCAGTACTTC. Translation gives CAWSPSVDFEQYF.

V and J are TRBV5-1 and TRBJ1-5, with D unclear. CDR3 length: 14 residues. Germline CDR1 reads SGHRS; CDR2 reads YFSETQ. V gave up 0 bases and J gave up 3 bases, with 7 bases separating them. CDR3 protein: CASSLVPNNQPQHF. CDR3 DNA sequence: TGCGCCAGCAGCTTGGTACCGAACAATCAGCCCCAGCATTTT.